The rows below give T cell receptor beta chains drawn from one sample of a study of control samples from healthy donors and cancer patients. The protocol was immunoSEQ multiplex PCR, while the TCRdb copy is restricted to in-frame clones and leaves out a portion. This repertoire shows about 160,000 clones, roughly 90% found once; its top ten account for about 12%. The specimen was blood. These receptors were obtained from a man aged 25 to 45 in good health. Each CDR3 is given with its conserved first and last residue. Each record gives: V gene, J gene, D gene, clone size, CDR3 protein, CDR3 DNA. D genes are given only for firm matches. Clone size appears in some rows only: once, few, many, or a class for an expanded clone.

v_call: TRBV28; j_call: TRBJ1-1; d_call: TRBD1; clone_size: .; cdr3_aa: CASSSDRERTEAFF; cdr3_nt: TGTGCCAGCAGTTCCGACAGGGAGCGCACTGAAGCTTTCTTT
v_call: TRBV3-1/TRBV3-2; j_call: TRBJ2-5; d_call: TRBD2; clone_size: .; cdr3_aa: CASSSTSGMTQYF; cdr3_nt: TGTGCCAGCAGTTCGACTAGCGGGATGACCCAGTACTTC
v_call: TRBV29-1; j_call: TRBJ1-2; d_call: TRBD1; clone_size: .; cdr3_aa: CSVGQGGDYTF; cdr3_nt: TGCAGCGTTGGTCAGGGGGGAGACTACACCTTC
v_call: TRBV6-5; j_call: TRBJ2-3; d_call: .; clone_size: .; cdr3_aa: CASKRDNTQYF; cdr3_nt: TGTGCCAGCAAAAGGGACAATACGCAGTATTTT
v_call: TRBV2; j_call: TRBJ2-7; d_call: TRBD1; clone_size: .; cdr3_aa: CASTEEQGVTYEQYF; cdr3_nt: TGTGCCAGCACCGAGGAACAGGGGGTAACCTACGAGCAGTACTTC
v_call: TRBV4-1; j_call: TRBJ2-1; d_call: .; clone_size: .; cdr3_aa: CASSQRDWTYNEQFF; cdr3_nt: TGCGCCAGCAGCCAGCGGGACTGGACCTACAATGAGCAGTTCTTC
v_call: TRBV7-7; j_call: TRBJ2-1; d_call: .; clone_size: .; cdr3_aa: CASSLRFLSTEEQFF; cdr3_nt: TGTGCCAGCAGCTTAAGGTTTCTGAGTACGGAAGAGCAGTTCTTC
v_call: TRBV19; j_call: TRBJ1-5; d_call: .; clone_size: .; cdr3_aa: CASTLTWGGNQPQHF; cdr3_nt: TGTGCCAGTACCCTCACGTGGGGTGGCAATCAGCCCCAGCATTTT
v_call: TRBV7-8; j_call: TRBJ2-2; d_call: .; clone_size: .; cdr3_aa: CASSFITGVTGELFF; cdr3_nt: TGTGCCAGCAGCTTCATAACAGGTGTCACCGGGGAGCTGTTTTTT
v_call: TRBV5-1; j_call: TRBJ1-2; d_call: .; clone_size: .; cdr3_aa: CASSLGATGANYGYTF; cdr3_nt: TGCGCCAGCAGCTTGGGAGCGACCGGGGCGAACTATGGCTACACCTTC
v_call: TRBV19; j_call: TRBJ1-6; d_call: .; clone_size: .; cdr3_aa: CASSIGSPPLHF; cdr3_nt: TGTGCCAGTAGTATAGGAAGCCCACCCCTCCACTTT
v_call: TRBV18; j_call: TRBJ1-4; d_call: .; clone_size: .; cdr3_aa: CASSPLALGTNEKLFF; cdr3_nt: TGTGCCAGCTCACCGCTTGCCCTTGGGACTAATGAAAAACTGTTTTTT
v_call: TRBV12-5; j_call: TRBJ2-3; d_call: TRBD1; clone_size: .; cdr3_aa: CASGLGEQGSSTDTQYF; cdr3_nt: TGTGCTAGTGGTTTGGGGGAACAGGGGTCTAGCACAGATACGCAGTATTTT
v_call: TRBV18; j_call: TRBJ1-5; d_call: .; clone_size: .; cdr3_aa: CASSLGYSNQPQHF; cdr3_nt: TGTGCCAGCTCACTGGGTTATAGCAATCAGCCCCAGCATTTT
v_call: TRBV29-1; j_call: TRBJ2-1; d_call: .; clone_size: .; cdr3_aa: CSVVGQFNEQFF; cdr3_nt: TGCAGCGTTGTAGGACAGTTTAATGAGCAGTTCTTC
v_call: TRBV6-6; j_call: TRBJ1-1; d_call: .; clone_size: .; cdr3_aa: CASSRQWGTEAFF; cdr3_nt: TGTGCCAGCAGTCGACAGTGGGGGACTGAAGCTTTCTTT
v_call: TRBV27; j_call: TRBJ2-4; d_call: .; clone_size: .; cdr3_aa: CASTDRLAKNIQYF; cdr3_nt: TGTGCCAGCACGGACAGACTAGCCAAAAACATTCAGTACTTC
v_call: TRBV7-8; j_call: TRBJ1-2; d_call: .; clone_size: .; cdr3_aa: CASSLIGGDYGYTF; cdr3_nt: TGTGCCAGCAGCTTAATTGGGGGTGACTATGGCTACACCTTC
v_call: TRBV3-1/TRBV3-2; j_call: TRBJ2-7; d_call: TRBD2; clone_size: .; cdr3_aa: CASSTSGSSPYEQYF; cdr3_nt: TGTGCCAGCAGTACGAGCGGGAGCTCGCCCTACGAGCAGTACTTC
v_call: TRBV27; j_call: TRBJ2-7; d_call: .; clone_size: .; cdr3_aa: CASSLIPAYSYEQYF; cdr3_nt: TGTGCCAGCAGTTTAATACCAGCTTATTCCTACGAGCAGTACTTC
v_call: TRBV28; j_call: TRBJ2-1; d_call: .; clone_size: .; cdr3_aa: CASSLYRGFYNEQFF; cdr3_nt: TGTGCCAGCAGTTTATATCGGGGCTTCTACAATGAGCAGTTCTTC
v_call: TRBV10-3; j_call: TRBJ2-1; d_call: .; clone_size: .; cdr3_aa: CAIRGRSSYNEQFF; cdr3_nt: TGTGCCATCAGGGGCCGTAGCTCCTACAATGAGCAGTTCTTC
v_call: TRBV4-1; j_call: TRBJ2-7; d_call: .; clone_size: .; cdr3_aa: CASSHALAGTYEQYF; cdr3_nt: TGCGCCAGCAGCCATGCCCTAGCCGGAACCTACGAGCAGTACTTC
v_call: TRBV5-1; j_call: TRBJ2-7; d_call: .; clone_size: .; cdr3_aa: CASSPDSFPHGGRYEQYF; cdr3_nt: TGCGCCAGCAGCCCGGACTCCTTCCCGCACGGGGGACGTTACGAGCAGTACTTC
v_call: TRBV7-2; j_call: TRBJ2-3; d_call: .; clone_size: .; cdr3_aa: CASSFEGPTDTQYF; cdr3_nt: TGTGCCAGCAGCTTCGAGGGCCCCACAGATACGCAGTATTTT
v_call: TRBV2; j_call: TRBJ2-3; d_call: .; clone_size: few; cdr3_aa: CASRVPLVSTDTQYF; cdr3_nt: TGTGCCAGCAGAGTCCCTCTCGTTAGCACAGATACGCAGTATTTT
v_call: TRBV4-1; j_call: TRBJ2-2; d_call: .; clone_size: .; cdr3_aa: CASSQTGEGRVSQGAGELFF; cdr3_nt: TGCGCCAGCAGCCAAACAGGTGAAGGTAGAGTCAGTCAGGGAGCCGGGGAGCTGTTTTTT
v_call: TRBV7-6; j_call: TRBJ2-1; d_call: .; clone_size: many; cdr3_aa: CASSLAAGWGSYNEQFF; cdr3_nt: TGTGCCAGCAGCCTCGCGGCGGGGTGGGGTTCCTACAATGAGCAGTTCTTC